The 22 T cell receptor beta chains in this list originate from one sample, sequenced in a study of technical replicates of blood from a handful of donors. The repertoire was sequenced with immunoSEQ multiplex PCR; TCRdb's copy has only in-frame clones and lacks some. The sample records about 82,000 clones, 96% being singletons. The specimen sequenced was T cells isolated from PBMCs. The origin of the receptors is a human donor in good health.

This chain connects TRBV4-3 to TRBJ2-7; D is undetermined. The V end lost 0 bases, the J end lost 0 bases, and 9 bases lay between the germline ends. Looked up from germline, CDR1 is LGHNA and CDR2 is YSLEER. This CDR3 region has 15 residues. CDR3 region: CASSQDRVSSYEQYF. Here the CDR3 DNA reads TGCGCCAGCAGCCAAGATCGGGTGAGCTCCTACGAGCAGTACTTC.

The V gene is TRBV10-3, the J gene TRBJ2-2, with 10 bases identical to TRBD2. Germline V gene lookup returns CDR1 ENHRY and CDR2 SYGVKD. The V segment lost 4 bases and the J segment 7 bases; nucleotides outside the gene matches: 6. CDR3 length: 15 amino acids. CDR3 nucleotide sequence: TGTGCCATCAGTGCAGGACTAGCGGAACTCGGGGAGCTGTTTTTT. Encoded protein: CAISAGLAELGELFF.

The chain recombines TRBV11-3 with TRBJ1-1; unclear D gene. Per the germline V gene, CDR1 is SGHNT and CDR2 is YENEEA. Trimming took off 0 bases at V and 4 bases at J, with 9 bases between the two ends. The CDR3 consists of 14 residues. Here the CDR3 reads CASSLDRAGTEAFF. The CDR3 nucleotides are TGTGCCAGCAGCTTAGACCGCGCGGGCACTGAAGCTTTCTTT.

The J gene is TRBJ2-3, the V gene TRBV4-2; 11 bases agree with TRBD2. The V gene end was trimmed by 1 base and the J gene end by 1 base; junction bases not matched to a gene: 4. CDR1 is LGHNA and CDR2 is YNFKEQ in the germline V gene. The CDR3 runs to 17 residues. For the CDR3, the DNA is TGTGCCAGCAGCCAAGGCCTACTAGCGGGAGGCACAGATACGCAGTATTTT. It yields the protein CASSQGLLAGGTDTQYF.

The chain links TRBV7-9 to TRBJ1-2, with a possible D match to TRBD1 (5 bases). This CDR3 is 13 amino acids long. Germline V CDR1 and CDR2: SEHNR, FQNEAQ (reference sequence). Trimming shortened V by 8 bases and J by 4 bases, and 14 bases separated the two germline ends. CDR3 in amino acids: CASAVTGTYGYTF. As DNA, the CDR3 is TGTGCCAGCGCTGTTACAGGCACCTATGGCTACACCTTC.

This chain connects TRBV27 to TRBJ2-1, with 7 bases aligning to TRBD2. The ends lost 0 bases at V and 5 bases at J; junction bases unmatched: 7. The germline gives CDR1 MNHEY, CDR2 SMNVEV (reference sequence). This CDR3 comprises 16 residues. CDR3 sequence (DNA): TGTGCCAGCAGTTTATCGACGGCGGGAGCCAACAATGAGCAGTTCTTC. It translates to CASSLSTAGANNEQFF.

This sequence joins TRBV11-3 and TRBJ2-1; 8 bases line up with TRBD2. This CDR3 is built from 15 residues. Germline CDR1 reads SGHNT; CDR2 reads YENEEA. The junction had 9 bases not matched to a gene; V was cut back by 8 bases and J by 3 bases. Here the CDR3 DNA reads TGTGCCAGCCAACTAGCGGCTAGCTTCTACAATGAGCAGTTCTTC. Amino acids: CASQLAASFYNEQFF.

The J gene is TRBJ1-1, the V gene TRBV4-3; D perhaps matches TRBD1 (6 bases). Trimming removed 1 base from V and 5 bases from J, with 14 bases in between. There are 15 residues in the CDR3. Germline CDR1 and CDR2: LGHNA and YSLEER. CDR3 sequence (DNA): TGCGCCAGCAGCCAAGCGCGTACCAGGGGAACTGAAGCTTTCTTT. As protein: CASSQARTRGTEAFF.

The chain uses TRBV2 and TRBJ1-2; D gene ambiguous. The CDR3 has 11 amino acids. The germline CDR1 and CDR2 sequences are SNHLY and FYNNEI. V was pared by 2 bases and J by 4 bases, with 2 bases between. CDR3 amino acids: CASSERYGYTF. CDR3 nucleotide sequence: TGTGCCAGCAGTGAACGCTATGGCTACACCTTC.

The CDR3 region is CTSSPGLAGYQETQYF. In DNA, the CDR3 is TGCACCAGCAGCCCGGGGCTAGCGGGATACCAAGAGACCCAGTACTTC. This chain joins TRBV1 and TRBJ2-5; the DNA was not compared with TRBD2, the D call given in the table. TRBV1 corresponds to a pseudogene. The CDR3 has 16 residues.

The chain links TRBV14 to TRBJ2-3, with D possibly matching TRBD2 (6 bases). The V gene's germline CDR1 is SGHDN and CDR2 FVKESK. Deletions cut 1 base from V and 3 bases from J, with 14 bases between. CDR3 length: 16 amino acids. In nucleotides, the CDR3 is TGTGCCAGCAGCCAAGTTACCGGGAGAGGTACAGATACGCAGTATTTT. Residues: CASSQVTGRGTDTQYF.

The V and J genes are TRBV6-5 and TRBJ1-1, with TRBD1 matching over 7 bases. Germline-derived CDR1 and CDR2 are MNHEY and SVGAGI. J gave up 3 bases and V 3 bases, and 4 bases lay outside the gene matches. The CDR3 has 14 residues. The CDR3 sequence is CASSYGQAYTEAFF. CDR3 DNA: TGTGCCAGCAGTTATGGACAGGCATACACTGAAGCTTTCTTT.

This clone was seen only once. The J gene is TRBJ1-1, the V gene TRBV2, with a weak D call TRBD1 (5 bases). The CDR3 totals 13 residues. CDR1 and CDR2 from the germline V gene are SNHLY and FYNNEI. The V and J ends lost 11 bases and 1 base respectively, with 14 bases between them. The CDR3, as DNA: TGTGCCGGGTGGACAAGGGGGAACACTGAAGCTTTCTTT. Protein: CAGWTRGNTEAFF. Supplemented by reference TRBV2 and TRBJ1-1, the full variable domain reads EPEVTQTPSHQVTQMGQEVILRCVPISNHLYFYWYRQILGQKVEFLVSFYNNEISEKSEIFDDQFSVERPDGSNFTLKIRSTKLEDSAMYFCAGWTRGNTEAFFGQGTRLTVV.

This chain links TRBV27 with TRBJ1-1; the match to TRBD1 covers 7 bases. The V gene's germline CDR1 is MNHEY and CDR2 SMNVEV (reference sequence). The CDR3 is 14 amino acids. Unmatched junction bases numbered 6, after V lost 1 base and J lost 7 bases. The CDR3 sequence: CASSLYLQGLEAFF. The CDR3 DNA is TGTGCCAGCAGTTTATATTTACAGGGGCTTGAAGCTTTCTTT.

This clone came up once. The CDR3 DNA is TGTGCCAGCAGCCCCAGCGGGATTCAATACGAGCAGTACTTC. Amino acids: CASSPSGIQYEQYF. The chain combines TRBV9 with TRBJ2-7; the match to TRBD2 covers 7 bases. After removal of 4 bases from V and 4 bases from J, the junction contained 8 bases not matched to a gene. Looked up from germline, CDR1 is SGDLS and CDR2 is YYNGEE. The CDR3 has 14 amino acids.

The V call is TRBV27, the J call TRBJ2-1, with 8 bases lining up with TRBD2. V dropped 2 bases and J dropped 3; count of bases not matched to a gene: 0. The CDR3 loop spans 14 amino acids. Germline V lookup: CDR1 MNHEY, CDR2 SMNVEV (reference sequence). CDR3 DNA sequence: TGTGCCAGCAGTTTAGCGGGAGGCTACAATGAGCAGTTCTTC. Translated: CASSLAGGYNEQFF.

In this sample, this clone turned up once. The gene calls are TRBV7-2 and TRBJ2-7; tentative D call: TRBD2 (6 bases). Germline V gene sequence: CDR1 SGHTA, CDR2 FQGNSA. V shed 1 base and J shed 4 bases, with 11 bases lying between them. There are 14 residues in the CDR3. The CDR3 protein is CASSLEDYFYEQYF. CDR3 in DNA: TGTGCCAGCAGCTTAGAGGACTACTTTTACGAGCAGTACTTC.

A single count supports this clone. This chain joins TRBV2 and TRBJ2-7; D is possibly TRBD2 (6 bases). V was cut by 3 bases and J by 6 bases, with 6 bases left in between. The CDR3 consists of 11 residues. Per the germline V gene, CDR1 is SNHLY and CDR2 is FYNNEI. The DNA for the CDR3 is TGTGCCAGCAGTGATAGCGGCGAGCAGTACTTC. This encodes CASSDSGEQYF.

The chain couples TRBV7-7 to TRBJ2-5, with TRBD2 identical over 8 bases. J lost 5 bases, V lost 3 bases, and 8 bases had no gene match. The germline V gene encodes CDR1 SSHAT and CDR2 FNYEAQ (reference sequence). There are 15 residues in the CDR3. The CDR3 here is CASSFGVAGMETQYF. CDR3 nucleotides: TGTGCCAGCAGCTTCGGGGTAGCGGGAATGGAGACCCAGTACTTC.

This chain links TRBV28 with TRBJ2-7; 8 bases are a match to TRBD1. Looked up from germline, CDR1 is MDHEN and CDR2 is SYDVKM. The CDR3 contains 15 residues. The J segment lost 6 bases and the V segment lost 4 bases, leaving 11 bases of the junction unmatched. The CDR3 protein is CASSSLEDRVFEQYF. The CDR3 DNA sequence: TGTGCCAGCAGTTCGTTGGAGGACAGGGTGTTCGAGCAGTACTTC.

The CDR3 DNA reads as TGTGCCAGCAGCCCAAGGATCCGGGAGGGCTCCTACAATGAGCAGTTCTTC. Its translation is CASSPRIREGSYNEQFF. The chain has TRBV7-6 and TRBJ2-1; TRBD2 matches 8 bases. The CDR3 is made up of 17 amino acids. The germline V gene encodes CDR1 SGHVS and CDR2 FNYEAQ. With 5 bases clipped from V and 0 bases from J, the junction kept 9 bases outside the gene matches.

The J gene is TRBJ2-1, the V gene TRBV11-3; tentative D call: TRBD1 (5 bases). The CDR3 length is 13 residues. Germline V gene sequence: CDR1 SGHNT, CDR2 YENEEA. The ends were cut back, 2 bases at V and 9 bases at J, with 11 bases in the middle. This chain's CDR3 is CASSLTRVGEQFF. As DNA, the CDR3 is TGTGCCAGCAGCTTAACCAGGGTAGGTGAGCAGTTCTTC.